These 11 T cell receptor beta chains share one sample of origin, sequenced in a study of T cell responses to AZD1222 COVID-19 vaccine. TCRdb's table, derived via immunoSEQ multiplex PCR, lists solely in-frame clones and lacks some. The sample gives 100,000 to 120,000 clones, approximately 88% of which show up once; around 6% is in the top ten. The input for sequencing was peripheral blood, taken 28 days after the second AZD1222 dose. These receptor sequences come from an adult who received the AZD1222 COVID-19 vaccine.

This chain connects TRBV7-2 to TRBJ2-2; 9 nucleotides line up with TRBD1. The germline CDR1 and CDR2 sequences are SGHTA and FQGNSA. The CDR3 runs to 15 residues. V trimming: 3 bases; J trimming: 6 bases; junction bases outside the gene matches: 5. Written as DNA, the CDR3 is TGTGCCAGCAGCTTTACAGGGGGCGCATCCGGGGAGCTGTTTTTT. Its translation: CASSFTGGASGELFF.

This clone was seen a single time. The CDR3 is CASSIQGYEQYF. In DNA, the CDR3 is TGTGCCAGTAGTATACAGGGCTACGAGCAGTACTTC. V is TRBV19 and J is TRBJ2-7; D is possibly TRBD1 (5 bases). CDR1 is LNHDA, CDR2 SQIVND, per germline (reference sequence). The CDR3 runs to 12 residues. V lost 2 bases and J lost 3, with 5 bases in between.

J is TRBJ2-3 and V is TRBV25-1; D perhaps matches TRBD2 (6 bases). The CDR3 is 15 residues long. The ends were cut back, 6 bases at V and 4 bases at J, with 17 bases in the middle. Germline loops: CDR1 MGHDK, CDR2 SYGVNS. CDR3 amino acids: CASSRRASTSDTQYF. The CDR3 nucleotides are TGTGCCAGCAGCAGGAGGGCCTCCACCTCAGATACGCAGTATTTT.

The gene calls are TRBV7-7 and TRBJ2-3; the match to TRBD1 covers 10 bases. Germline lookup yields CDR1 SSHAT and CDR2 FNYEAQ (reference sequence). This CDR3 spans 18 amino acids. After removal of 1 base from V and 2 bases from J, the junction contained 9 bases not matched to a gene. CDR3 in amino acids: CASSLGRRTGGTTDTQYF. In DNA, the CDR3 is TGTGCCAGCAGCTTAGGTCGGCGGACAGGGGGGACCACAGATACGCAGTATTTT.

The rearrangement links TRBV3-1 (or the pseudogene TRBV3-2) to TRBJ2-6, with 10 bases that match TRBD2. The germline gives CDR1 LGHDT, CDR2 YNNKEL (reference sequence). The CDR3 is 19 residues long. V was clipped by 3 bases and J by 2 bases; unmatched bases: 10. Written as DNA, the CDR3 is TGTGCCAGCAGCCATATCGGTGCTAGCGGGGGCCCTGGGGCCAACGTCCTGACTTTC. Its protein is CASSHIGASGGPGANVLTF.

CDR3 DNA sequence: TGTGCCAGCAGCTTAGTGCGCGGGGTACGGGGTTGGGAGACCCAGTACTTC. It specifies CASSLVRGVRGWETQYF. This sequence joins TRBV7-9 and TRBJ2-5, with D perhaps TRBD2 (6 bases). This CDR3 has 17 amino acids. Trimming cost V 1 base and J 5 bases, with 20 bases left between them. Per germline, CDR1 SEHNR and CDR2 FQNEAQ (reference sequence).

The chain uses TRBV19 and TRBJ1-2; D is unresolved. V was cut by 4 bases and J by 4 bases, with 10 bases left in between. The CDR3 totals 13 residues. Germline V gene lookup returns CDR1 LNHDA and CDR2 SQIVND (reference sequence). The CDR3 coding sequence is TGTGCCAGTAGTACCGAACAACCCTATGGCTACACCTTC. Its translation is CASSTEQPYGYTF.

This clone has at least ten counts. The V and J genes are TRBV6-1 and TRBJ1-6; D call uncertain. CDR1 MNHNS and CDR2 SASEGT come from the germline V gene. With 3 bases removed from V and 5 bases from J, the gap between germline ends came to 2 bases. The CDR3 sequence is 12 residues long. CDR3 protein: CASSENNSPLHF. CDR3 sequence (DNA): TGTGCCAGCAGTGAGAATAATTCACCCCTCCACTTT.

V and J are TRBV7-3 and TRBJ1-4; D ambiguous. Germline V gene lookup returns CDR1 SGHTA and CDR2 FQGTGA. CDR3 length equals 15 residues. Trimming took 7 bases from V and 4 from J, leaving 16 bases between them. CDR3 sequence: CASTSSGRLNEKLFF. The CDR3 DNA sequence: TGTGCCAGCACCAGTAGTGGACGGCTTAATGAAAAACTGTTTTTT.

The chain uses TRBV7-9 and TRBJ2-7; 9 nucleotides align to TRBD2. CDR3 length: 17 amino acids. Unmatched junction bases numbered 12, after V lost 5 bases and J lost 1 base. From germline, CDR1 is SEHNR and CDR2 FQNEAQ (reference sequence). The DNA for the CDR3 is TGTGCCAGCAGCCCGCTATTTGGGACTAGCTCATCCTACGAGCAGTACTTC. Protein: CASSPLFGTSSSYEQYF.

V is TRBV6-1 and J is TRBJ1-5, with D tentatively TRBD1 (5 bases). CDR1 is MNHNS and CDR2 is SASEGT in the germline V gene. The CDR3 spans 11 residues. The V end was cut by 1 base, the J end by 15 bases, with 10 bases between. The CDR3 nucleotides read TGTGCCAGCAGTGAAGGGGGCCCGCGGCATTTT. It translates to CASSEGGPRHF.